A few counts support the clone carrying this TCR beta chain. This sample was included in a study of patients and donors after allogeneic stem cell transplantation. From the RT-PCR reads, TCRdb called clonotypes with MiXCR, one entry per CDR3 protein. This table has roughly 880,000 distinct CDR3 sequences, approximately 18% appearing once. The material sequenced was blood, either unsorted or a sorted T cell fraction (not recorded which). The sequence derives from a human donor who was either an allogeneic HSCT recipient or a stem cell or donor lymphocyte infusion donor (not recorded which). It is not recorded whose cells these are; they may come from a transplant donor.

CDR3 sequence: CSVGDRGMYTEAFF. The CDR3 nucleotides are TGCAGCGTAGGGGACAGGGGTATGTACACTGAAGCTTTCTTT. The chain couples TRBV29-1 to TRBJ1-1; 10 bases align to TRBD1. The V gene end was trimmed by 6 bases and the J gene end by 3 bases; junction bases not matched to a gene: 7. This CDR3 comprises 14 residues. The germline V gene encodes CDR1 SQVTM and CDR2 ANQGSEA.